This T cell receptor (beta chain) derives from a study of siplizumab effects on memory and regulatory T cells. V was pared by 5 bases and J by 5 bases, with 9 bases of the junction left unmatched. The CDR3 has 16 amino acids. Germline CDR1 and CDR2: MNHEY and SMNVEV (reference sequence). The table came from immunoSEQ multiplex PCR; TCRdb's copy has only in-frame clones and leaves some out. The sample carries around 95,000 clones, approximately 92% recorded once. J is TRBJ1-1 and V is TRBV27; 12 nucleotides line up with TRBD1. This sequence originates from a human donor in good health. Specimen: CD4+ T cells sorted from blood. CDR3 residues: CASSGGQGASWTEAFF. The CDR3 region has the DNA TGTGCCAGCAGTGGGGGACAGGGGGCGTCGTGGACTGAAGCTTTCTTT.